The following is a T cell receptor beta chain sequence with its context. What it binds is unknown. The sample comes from a study of cytomegalovirus exposure and HLA in healthy donors. Regarding the study as a whole: The productive fraction for most TCR beta V segments was about 90% or about 30% in an earlier analysis.

The CDR3 loop spans 16 amino acids. Germline V gives CDR1 SGHRS, CDR2 YFSETQ. V lost 0 bases, J lost 7 bases, and 14 bases lay in between. The PCR contained 60 Vbeta and 13 Jbeta primers. Data came from immunoSEQ multiplex PCR; TCRdb stores just in-frame clones and leaves some out. This table has some 100,000 clones, approximately 85% appearing once. Material for sequencing was PBMCs. The TCR was taken from a man under 40 in good health and CMV-seronegative. The rearrangement uses TRBV5-1 and TRBJ1-6, with D uncertain. The CDR3 nucleotides read TGCGCCAGCAGCTTGGAAATTGCAGTAAAAAATTCACCCCTCCACTTT. It yields the protein CASSLEIAVKNSPLHF.